Each of the 5 T cell receptor beta chains below was sequenced from the same sample in a study of cytomegalovirus exposure and HLA in healthy donors. PCR involved 60 Vbeta and 13 Jbeta primers. The assay was immunoSEQ multiplex PCR, and TCRdb's table has in-frame clones only and misses some. The sample holds 150,000 or so clones; 75% to 90% are singletons and the top ten take 1.5% to 2%. Sequencing was carried out using PBMCs. The source of these receptors is a woman aged 18-35 years in good health and CMV-seronegative.

This clone was recorded a few times. The chain links TRBV5-1 to TRBJ2-7, with D possibly TRBD1 on 6 matching bases. The length of the CDR3 is 12 residues. Germline V gene data show CDR1 as SGHRS and CDR2 as YFSETQ. V lost 7 bases to trimming and J lost 3 bases, with 11 bases between them. CDR3 sequence reads: CASSPDSYEQYF. Here the CDR3 DNA reads TGCGCCAGCTCCCCGGACAGCTACGAGCAGTACTTC.

V and J are TRBV15 and TRBJ1-1; no firm D call. V shed 5 bases and J shed 5 bases, with 15 bases lying between them. The CDR3 has 14 amino acids. Germline CDR1 is LNHNV and CDR2 is YYDKDF (reference sequence). The CDR3 is CATSLYTGRTEAFF. The CDR3 nucleotides are TGTGCCACCAGCTTATACACGGGGAGGACTGAAGCTTTCTTT.

The rearrangement links TRBV6-5 to TRBJ2-2; perhaps TRBD2 as D (6 bases). Germline CDR1 reads MNHEY; CDR2 reads SVGAGI. This CDR3 contains 14 residues. Trimming pared 6 bases from V and 3 bases from J, leaving 11 bases between. The CDR3, as DNA: TGTGCCAGCAGCCTGACTAGTTACACCGGGGAGCTGTTTTTT. Protein sequence: CASSLTSYTGELFF.

The rearrangement links TRBV2 to TRBJ2-3, with 8 positions matching TRBD2. The germline V gene has CDR1 SNHLY and CDR2 FYNNEI. Unmatched junction bases numbered 2, after V lost 1 base and J lost 5 bases. The CDR3 is made up of 14 amino acids. CDR3 sequence reads: CASSEVTSGDTQYF. CDR3 sequence (DNA): TGTGCCAGCAGTGAAGTAACTAGCGGAGATACGCAGTATTTT.

The chain combines TRBV11-2 with TRBJ2-1; 11 nucleotides agree with TRBD2. J lost 7 bases, V lost 5 bases, and 16 bases had no gene match. Germline CDR1 SGHAT, CDR2 FQNNGV. The CDR3 length is 18 residues. CDR3 DNA: TGTGCCAGCAGCCAAAGGCCTAGCGGGGGGTTCGTAGGGAATGAGCAGTTCTTC. Protein product: CASSQRPSGGFVGNEQFF.